This paragraph covers one TCR beta chain sequence. V lost 9 bases, J lost 7 bases, and 9 bases stayed unmatched. The V gene's germline CDR1 is LNHDA and CDR2 SQIVND (reference sequence). This CDR3 comprises 13 residues. Using immunoSEQ multiplex PCR, the repertoire was profiled, and TCRdb retains in-frame clones only, with some absent. The table records approximately 42,000 clones, 84% of them present only once. The data originate from a study of T cell changes during pregnancy in multiple sclerosis. V usage is TRBV19 and J usage is TRBJ1-5, with TRBD1 matching 7 bases. Specimen: CD4+ T cells from peripheral blood mononuclear cells, collected before pregnancy. This clonotype was sampled from a female donor with multiple sclerosis, enrolled in a pregnancy study. The DNA for the CDR3 is TGTGCCAGCGCCACAGGGGTCAGGCAGCCCCAGCATTTT. Translating gives CASATGVRQPQHF.